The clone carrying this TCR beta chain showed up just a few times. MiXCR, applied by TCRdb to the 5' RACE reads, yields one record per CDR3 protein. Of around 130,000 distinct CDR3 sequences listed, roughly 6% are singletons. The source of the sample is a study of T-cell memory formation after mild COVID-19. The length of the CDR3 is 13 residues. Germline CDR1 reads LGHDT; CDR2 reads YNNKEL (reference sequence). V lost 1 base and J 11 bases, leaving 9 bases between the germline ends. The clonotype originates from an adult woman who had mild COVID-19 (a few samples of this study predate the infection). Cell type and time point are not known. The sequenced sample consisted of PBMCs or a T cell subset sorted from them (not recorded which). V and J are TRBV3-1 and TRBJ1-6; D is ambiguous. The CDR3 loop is CASSQVAFAPLHF. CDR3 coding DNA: TGTGCCAGCAGCCAAGTCGCGTTCGCACCCCTCCACTTT.